These 11 T cell receptor beta chains were sequenced from one sample in a study of control samples from healthy donors and cancer patients. The repertoire was sequenced with immunoSEQ multiplex PCR; TCRdb's copy has only in-frame clones and lacks some. The sample contains about 150,000 clones, 93% of which appear only once. The sample comprised blood. These receptors came from a young man in good health.

This sequence joins TRBV29-1 and TRBJ1-2; 8 bases align to TRBD1. The germline V gene encodes CDR1 SQVTM and CDR2 ANQGSEA. Germline trimming cut 1 base from V and 8 bases from J; bases unmatched to any gene: 6. The CDR3 is 13 residues long. The CDR3 bases are TGCAGCGTTGAAGTGACAGGGGTAGGCGGCTACACCTTC. The encoded protein is CSVEVTGVGGYTF.

The J gene is TRBJ2-1, the V gene TRBV7-8; 10 bases map to TRBD2. The CDR3 sequence is 15 residues long. Germline V CDR1 and CDR2: SGHVS, FQNEAQ. V lost 5 bases to trimming and J lost 5 bases; unmatched junction nucleotides: 6. The CDR3: CASSLGLAENNEQFF. CDR3 sequence (DNA): TGTGCCAGCAGCCTCGGACTAGCGGAGAACAATGAGCAGTTCTTC. Variable domain in full (rest from reference TRBV7-8 and TRBJ2-1): GAGVSQSPRYKVAKRGQDVALRCDPISGHVSLFWYQQALGQGPEFLTYFQNEAQLDKSGLPSDRFFAERPEGSVSTLKIQRTQQEDSAVYLCASSLGLAENNEQFFGPGTRLTVL.

This chain joins TRBV5-4 and TRBJ2-5, with 7 bases that match TRBD1. Trimming at V came to 8 bases and at J to 5 bases, leaving 9 bases not matched to a gene. Germline values: CDR1 SGHNT, CDR2 YYREEE (reference sequence). CDR3 size: 13 residues. For the CDR3, the DNA is TGTGCCAGTCAGGACAGGCCAAGGGAGACCCAGTACTTC. Its protein product is CASQDRPRETQYF. Variable domain in full (rest from reference TRBV5-4 and TRBJ2-5): ETGVTQSPTHLIKTRGQQVTLRCSSQSGHNTVSWYQQALGQGPQFIFQYYREEENGRGNFPPRFSGLQFPNYSSELNVNALELDDSALYLCASQDRPRETQYFGPGTRLLVL.

This chain connects TRBV28 to TRBJ1-2; TRBD1 agrees at 7 bases. J gave up 4 bases and V 3 bases, and 8 bases lay outside the gene matches. The CDR3 is 15 amino acids. CDR1 is MDHEN and CDR2 is SYDVKM in the germline V gene. The CDR3 region is CASSFNLGTVYGYTF. CDR3 in DNA: TGTGCCAGCAGTTTCAACCTCGGGACAGTCTATGGCTACACCTTC.

The chain joins TRBV3-1 (or the pseudogene TRBV3-2) to TRBJ1-1, with 7 bases aligning to TRBD1. The CDR3 has 16 amino acids. Germline V gene data show CDR1 as LGHDT and CDR2 as YNNKEL (reference sequence). The trim removed 3 bases at V and 7 bases at J, leaving 14 bases unmatched. This CDR3 is CASSHTGAGGRDEAFF. DNA of the CDR3: TGTGCCAGCAGCCATACAGGGGCTGGGGGACGGGATGAAGCTTTCTTT.

This chain joins TRBV5-4 and TRBJ1-1; no clear D. The CDR3 has 15 amino acids. V lost 0 bases and J lost 3, with 12 bases in between. The germline CDR1 and CDR2 sequences are SGHNT and YYREEE (reference sequence). This CDR3 is CASSLVVGRDTEAFF. The CDR3 DNA reads TGTGCCAGCAGCTTGGTGGTGGGGAGGGACACTGAAGCTTTCTTT. Complete variable domain (other parts from reference TRBV5-4 and TRBJ1-1): ETGVTQSPTHLIKTRGQQVTLRCSSQSGHNTVSWYQQALGQGPQFIFQYYREEENGRGNFPPRFSGLQFPNYSSELNVNALELDDSALYLCASSLVVGRDTEAFFGQGTRLTVV.

The chain links TRBV9 to TRBJ1-1; D call uncertain. CDR3 length equals 14 residues. CDR1 is SGDLS, CDR2 YYNGEE, per germline. V was trimmed by 3 bases and J by 0 bases, leaving 9 bases between them. DNA for the CDR3: TGTGCCAGCAGCGCCTTAATTATGAACACTGAAGCTTTCTTT. Its translation is CASSALIMNTEAFF.

The count of this clone is one. Here the CDR3 DNA reads TGTGCCACCAGCAGAGATAATAGCAATCAGCCCCAGCATTTT. Translated, it gives CATSRDNSNQPQHF. The J gene is TRBJ1-5, the V gene TRBV15; no definite D call. With 0 bases removed from V and 0 bases from J, the gap between germline ends came to 3 bases. This CDR3 has 14 residues. Germline assignment: CDR1 LNHNV and CDR2 YYDKDF (reference sequence).

The rearrangement joins TRBV28 to TRBJ1-2, with D perhaps TRBD1 (5 bases). The CDR3 contains 15 residues. Trimming took off 3 bases at V and 8 bases at J, with 19 bases between the two ends. CDR1 MDHEN and CDR2 SYDVKM come from the germline V gene. The CDR3 here is CASSLPGWGRGGYTF. CDR3 nucleotide sequence: TGTGCCAGCAGTTTGCCCGGGTGGGGGAGAGGCGGCTACACCTTC.

The chain recombines TRBV9 with TRBJ2-1; a possible D gene is TRBD2 (5 bases). The germline CDR1 and CDR2 sequences are SGDLS and YYNGEE. Trimming removed 0 bases from V and 5 bases from J, with 12 bases in between. CDR3 length: 15 amino acids. The CDR3 DNA sequence: TGTGCCAGCAGCGTAGCTCTCCGGGGAAACAATGAGCAGTTCTTC. This sequence encodes CASSVALRGNNEQFF.

The CDR3, as DNA: TGTGCCAGCAGCACAACAGGCCTCACTGAAGCTTTCTTT. It translates to CASSTTGLTEAFF. The V gene is TRBV13, the J gene TRBJ1-1, with TRBD1 as a possible D gene (5 bases). Germline-derived CDR1 and CDR2 are PRHDT and FYEKMQ (reference sequence). V lost 5 bases to trimming and J lost 4 bases, with 11 bases between them. The CDR3 has 13 residues.